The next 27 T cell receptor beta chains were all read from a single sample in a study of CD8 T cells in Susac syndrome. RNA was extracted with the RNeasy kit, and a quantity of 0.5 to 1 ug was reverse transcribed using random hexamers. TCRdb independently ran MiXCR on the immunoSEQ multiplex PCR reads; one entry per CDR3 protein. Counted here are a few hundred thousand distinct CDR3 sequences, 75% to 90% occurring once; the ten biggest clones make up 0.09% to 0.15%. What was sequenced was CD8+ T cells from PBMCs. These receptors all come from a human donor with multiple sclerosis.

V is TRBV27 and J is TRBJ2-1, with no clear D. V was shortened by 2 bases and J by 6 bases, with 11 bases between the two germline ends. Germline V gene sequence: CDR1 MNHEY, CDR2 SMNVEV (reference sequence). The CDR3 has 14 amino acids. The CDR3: CASSLTHRLNEQFF. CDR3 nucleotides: TGTGCCAGCAGTTTAACGCACAGACTCAATGAGCAGTTCTTC.

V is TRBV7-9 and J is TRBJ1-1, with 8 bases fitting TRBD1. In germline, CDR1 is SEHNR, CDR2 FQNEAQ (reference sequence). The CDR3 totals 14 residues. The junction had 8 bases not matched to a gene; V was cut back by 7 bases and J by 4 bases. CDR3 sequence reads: CASTFLQGATEAFF. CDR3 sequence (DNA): TGTGCCAGCACCTTCCTTCAGGGGGCCACTGAAGCTTTCTTT.

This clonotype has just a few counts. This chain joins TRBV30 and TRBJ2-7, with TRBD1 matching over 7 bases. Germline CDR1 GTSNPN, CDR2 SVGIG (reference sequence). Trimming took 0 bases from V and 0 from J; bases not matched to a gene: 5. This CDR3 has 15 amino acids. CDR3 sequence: CAWSVSRGSSYEQYF. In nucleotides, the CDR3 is TGTGCCTGGAGTGTATCCAGGGGGAGCTCCTACGAGCAGTACTTC.

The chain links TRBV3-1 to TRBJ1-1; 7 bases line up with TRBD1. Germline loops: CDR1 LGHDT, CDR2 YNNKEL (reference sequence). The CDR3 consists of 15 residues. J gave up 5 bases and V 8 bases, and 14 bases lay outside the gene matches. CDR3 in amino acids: CASGGDRVNRTEAFF. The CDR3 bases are TGTGCCAGCGGGGGAGACAGGGTAAATCGAACTGAAGCTTTCTTT.

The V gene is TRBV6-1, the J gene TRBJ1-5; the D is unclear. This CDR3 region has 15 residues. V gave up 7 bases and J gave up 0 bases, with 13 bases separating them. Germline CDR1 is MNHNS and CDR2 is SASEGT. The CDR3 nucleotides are TGTGCCAGCATCAGCGAGCCATATAGCAATCAGCCCCAGCATTTT. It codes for CASISEPYSNQPQHF.

The CDR3 nucleotides are TGTGCCAGCAGTCTGGACGGTAATCAGCCCCAGCATTTT. As protein: CASSLDGNQPQHF. The V and J genes are TRBV27 and TRBJ1-5; D gene uncertain. The CDR3 extends over 13 amino acids. Between the trimmed V and J ends, which lost 5 bases and 4 bases, there was a span of 9 bases. Looked up from germline, CDR1 is MNHEY and CDR2 is SMNVEV (reference sequence).

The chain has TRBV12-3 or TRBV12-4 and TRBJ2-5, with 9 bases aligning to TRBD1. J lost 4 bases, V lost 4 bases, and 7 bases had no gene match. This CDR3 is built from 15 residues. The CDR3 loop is CASSSPGQGAETQYF. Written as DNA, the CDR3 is TGTGCCAGCAGTTCGCCGGGACAGGGCGCAGAGACCCAGTACTTC.

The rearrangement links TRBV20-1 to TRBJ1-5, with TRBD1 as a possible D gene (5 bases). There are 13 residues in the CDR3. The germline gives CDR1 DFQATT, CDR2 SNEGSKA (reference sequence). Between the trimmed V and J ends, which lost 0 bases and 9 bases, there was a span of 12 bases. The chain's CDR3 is CSAREVGGRPQHF. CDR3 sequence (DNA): TGCAGTGCTAGAGAGGTGGGGGGTCGGCCCCAGCATTTT.

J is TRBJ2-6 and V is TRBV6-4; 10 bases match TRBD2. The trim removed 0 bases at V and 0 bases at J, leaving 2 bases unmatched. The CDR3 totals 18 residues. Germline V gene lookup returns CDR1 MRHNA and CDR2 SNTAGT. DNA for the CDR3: TGTGCCAGCAGTGACTCGACTAGCGGGCACTCTGGGGCCAACGTCCTGACTTTC. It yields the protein CASSDSTSGHSGANVLTF.

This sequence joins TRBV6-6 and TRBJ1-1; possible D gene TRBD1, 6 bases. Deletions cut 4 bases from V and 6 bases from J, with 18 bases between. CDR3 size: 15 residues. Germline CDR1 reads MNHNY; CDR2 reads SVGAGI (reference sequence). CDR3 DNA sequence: TGTGCCAGCAGTTTTATAAAAAAGGACAGCCCTGAAGCTTTCTTT. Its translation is CASSFIKKDSPEAFF.

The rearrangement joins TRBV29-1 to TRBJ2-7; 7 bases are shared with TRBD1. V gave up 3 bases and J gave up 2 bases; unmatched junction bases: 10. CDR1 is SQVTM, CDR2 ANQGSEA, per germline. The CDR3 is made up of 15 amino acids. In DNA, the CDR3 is TGCAGCGTTGAGCTGGAGTCAGGGGGTACCTACGAGCAGTACTTC. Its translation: CSVELESGGTYEQYF.

The CDR3 nucleotides read TGCGCCAGCAGCCAGCAGGGACAGGGGTTATACAATGAGCAGTTCTTC. This codes for CASSQQGQGLYNEQFF. V gene TRBV4-1 combines with J gene TRBJ2-1; 10 bases fit TRBD1. The CDR3 is 16 residues long. The trim removed 3 bases at V and 4 bases at J, leaving 6 bases unmatched. Germline V gene sequence: CDR1 MGHRA, CDR2 YSYEKL.

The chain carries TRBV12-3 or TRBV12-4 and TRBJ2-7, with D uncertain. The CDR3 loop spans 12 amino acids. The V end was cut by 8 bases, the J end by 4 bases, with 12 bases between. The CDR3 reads CASSWVPYEQYF. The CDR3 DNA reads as TGTGCCAGCTCGTGGGTCCCATACGAGCAGTACTTC.

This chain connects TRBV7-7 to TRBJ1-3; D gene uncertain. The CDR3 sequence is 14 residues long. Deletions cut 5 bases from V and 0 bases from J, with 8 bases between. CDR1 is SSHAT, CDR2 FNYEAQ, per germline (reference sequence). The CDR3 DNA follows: TGTGCCAGCAGCCCAACGTTCTCTGGAAACACCATATATTTT. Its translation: CASSPTFSGNTIYF.

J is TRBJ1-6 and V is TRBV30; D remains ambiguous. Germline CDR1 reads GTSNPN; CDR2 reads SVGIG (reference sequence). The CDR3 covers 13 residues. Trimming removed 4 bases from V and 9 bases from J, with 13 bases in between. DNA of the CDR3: TGTGCCTGGACCAAGATTCTGGTTTCACCCCTCCACTTT. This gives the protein CAWTKILVSPLHF.

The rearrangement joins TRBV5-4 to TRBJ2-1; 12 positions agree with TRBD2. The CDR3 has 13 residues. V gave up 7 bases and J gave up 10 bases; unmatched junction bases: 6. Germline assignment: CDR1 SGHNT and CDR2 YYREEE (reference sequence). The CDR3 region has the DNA TGTGCCAGCTCGACTAGCGGGAGCGGGGAGCAGTTCTTC. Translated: CASSTSGSGEQFF.

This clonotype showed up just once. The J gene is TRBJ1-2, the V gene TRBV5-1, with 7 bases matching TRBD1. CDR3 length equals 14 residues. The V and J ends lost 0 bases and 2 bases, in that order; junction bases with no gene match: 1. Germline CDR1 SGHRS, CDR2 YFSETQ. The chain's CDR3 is CASSLGDSNYGYTF. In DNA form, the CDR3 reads TGCGCCAGCAGCTTGGGGGACAGCAACTATGGCTACACCTTC.

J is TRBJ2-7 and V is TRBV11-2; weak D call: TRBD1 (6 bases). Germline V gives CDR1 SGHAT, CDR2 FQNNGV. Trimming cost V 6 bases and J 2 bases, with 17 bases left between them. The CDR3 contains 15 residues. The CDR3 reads CASSPGAHPAYEQYF. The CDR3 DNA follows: TGTGCCAGCAGTCCAGGGGCCCATCCTGCCTACGAGCAGTACTTC.

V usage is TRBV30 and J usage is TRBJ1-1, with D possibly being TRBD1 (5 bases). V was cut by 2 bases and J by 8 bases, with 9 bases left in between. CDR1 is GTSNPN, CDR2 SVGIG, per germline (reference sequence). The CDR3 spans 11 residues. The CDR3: CAWSPGLEAFF. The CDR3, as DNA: TGTGCCTGGAGTCCGGGGCTAGAAGCTTTCTTT.

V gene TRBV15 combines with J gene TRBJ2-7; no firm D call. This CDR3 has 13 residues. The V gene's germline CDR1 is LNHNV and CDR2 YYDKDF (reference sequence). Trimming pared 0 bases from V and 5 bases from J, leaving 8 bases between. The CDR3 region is CATSREGPNEQYF. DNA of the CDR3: TGTGCCACCAGCAGAGAAGGGCCCAACGAGCAGTACTTC.

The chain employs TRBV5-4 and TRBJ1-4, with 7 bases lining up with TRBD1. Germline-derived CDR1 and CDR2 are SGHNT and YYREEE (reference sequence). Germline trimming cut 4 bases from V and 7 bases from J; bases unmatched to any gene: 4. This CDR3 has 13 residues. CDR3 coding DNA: TGTGCCAGCAGCGAGCGGGACAGTGAAAAACTGTTTTTT. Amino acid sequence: CASSERDSEKLFF.

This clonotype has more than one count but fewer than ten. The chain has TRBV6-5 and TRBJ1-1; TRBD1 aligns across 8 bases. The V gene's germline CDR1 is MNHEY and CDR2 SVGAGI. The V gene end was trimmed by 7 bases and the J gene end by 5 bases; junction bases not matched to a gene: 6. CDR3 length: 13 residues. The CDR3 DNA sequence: TGTGCCAGCACTCCAGGGGGCTTTACTGAAGCTTTCTTT. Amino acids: CASTPGGFTEAFF.

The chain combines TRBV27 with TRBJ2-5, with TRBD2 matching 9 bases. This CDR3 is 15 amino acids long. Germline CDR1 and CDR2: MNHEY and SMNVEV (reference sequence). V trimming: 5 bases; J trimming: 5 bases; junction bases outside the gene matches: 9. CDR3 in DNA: TGTGCCAGCAGTGATTATAGCGGGAGTATGGAGACCCAGTACTTC. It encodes CASSDYSGSMETQYF.

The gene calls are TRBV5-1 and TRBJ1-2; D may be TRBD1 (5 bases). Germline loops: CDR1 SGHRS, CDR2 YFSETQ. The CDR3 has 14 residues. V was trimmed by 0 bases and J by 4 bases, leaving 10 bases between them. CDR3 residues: CASSLESGSYGYTF. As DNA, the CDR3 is TGCGCCAGCAGCTTGGAGTCAGGGAGCTATGGCTACACCTTC.

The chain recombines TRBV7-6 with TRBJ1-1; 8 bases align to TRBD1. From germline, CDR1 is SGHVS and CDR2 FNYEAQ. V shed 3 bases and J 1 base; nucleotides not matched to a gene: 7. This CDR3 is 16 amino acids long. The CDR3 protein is CASSFGPGTGNTEAFF. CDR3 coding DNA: TGTGCCAGCAGCTTCGGACCAGGGACAGGGAACACTGAAGCTTTCTTT.

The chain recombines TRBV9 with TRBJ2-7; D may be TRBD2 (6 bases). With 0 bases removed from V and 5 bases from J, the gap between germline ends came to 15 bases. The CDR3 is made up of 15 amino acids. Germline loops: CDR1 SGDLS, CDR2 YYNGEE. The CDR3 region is CASSVAPGSPNEQYF. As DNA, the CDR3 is TGTGCCAGCAGCGTAGCTCCCGGGAGTCCCAACGAGCAGTACTTC. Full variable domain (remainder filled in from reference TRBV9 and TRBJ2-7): DSGVTQTPKHLITATGQRVTLRCSPRSGDLSVYWYQQSLDQGLQFLIQYYNGEERAKGNILERFSAQQFPDLHSELNLSSLELGDSALYFCASSVAPGSPNEQYFGPGTRLTVT.

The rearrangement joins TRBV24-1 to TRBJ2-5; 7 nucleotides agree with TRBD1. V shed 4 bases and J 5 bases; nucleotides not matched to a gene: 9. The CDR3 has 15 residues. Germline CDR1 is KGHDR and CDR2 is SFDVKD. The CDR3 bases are TGTGCCACCAGTGAGAAGACAGGGCGTATCGAGACCCAGTACTTC. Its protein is CATSEKTGRIETQYF.